A selection of T cell receptor beta chains follows, all from one sample in a study of siplizumab effects on memory and regulatory T cells. The assay was immunoSEQ multiplex PCR, and TCRdb's table has in-frame clones only and misses some. The data contain 95,000 to 100,000 clones, roughly 91% of them singletons. Source material: non-Treg CD4+ T cells sorted from blood. Receptors were obtained from a human donor in good health. Each CDR3 is given with its conserved first and last residue. A D gene is named only where the DNA matches it firmly. Part of the rows lack a size; the others show once, few, many or a class for expanded clones.

size: once; J: TRBJ2-2; V: TRBV7-7; D: TRBD1; CDR3: CASSPYGGQGYTGELFF; DNA: TGTGCTAGCAGCCCCTACGGGGGACAGGGGTACACCGGGGAGCTGTTTTTT
size: -; J: TRBJ2-7; V: TRBV6-5; D: -; CDR3: CASSSLNSYEQYF; DNA: TGTGCCAGCAGTTCCCTCAACTCCTACGAGCAGTACTTC
size: -; J: TRBJ2-7; V: TRBV4-2; D: TRBD2; CDR3: CASSARLAGGNEQYF; DNA: TGTGCCAGCAGCGCTAGACTAGCGGGAGGGAATGAGCAGTACTTC
size: -; J: TRBJ2-3; V: TRBV9; D: -; CDR3: CASSVEGLTDTQYF; DNA: TGTGCCAGCAGCGTAGAGGGGTTGACAGATACGCAGTATTTT
size: -; J: TRBJ2-1; V: TRBV9; D: TRBD2; CDR3: CASSVGTSFGASNEQFF; DNA: TGTGCCAGCAGCGTAGGGACTAGCTTTGGGGCGTCCAATGAGCAGTTCTTC
size: -; J: TRBJ2-7; V: TRBV7-3; D: -; CDR3: CASSPQSGSSSYEQYF; DNA: TGTGCCAGCAGCCCCCAGAGCGGGTCCAGCTCCTACGAGCAGTACTTC
size: -; J: TRBJ2-3; V: TRBV18; D: -; CDR3: CASSPLGTTVTDTQYF; DNA: TGTGCCAGCTCACCTCTCGGGACAACCGTCACAGATACGCAGTATTTT
size: once; J: TRBJ2-2; V: TRBV7-2; D: -; CDR3: CASSFLRATGELFF; DNA: TGTGCCAGCAGCTTTCTCAGGGCCACCGGGGAGCTGTTTTTT
size: -; J: TRBJ2-4; V: TRBV6-5; D: -; CDR3: CASNSGVAKNIQYF; DNA: TGTGCCAGCAACTCGGGAGTTGCCAAAAACATTCAGTACTTC
size: -; J: TRBJ2-3; V: TRBV28; D: TRBD2; CDR3: CASSSRVSGRDTQYF; DNA: TGTGCCAGCAGTTCCCGTGTTAGCGGGAGAGATACGCAGTATTTT
size: few; J: TRBJ1-1; V: TRBV7-9; D: -; CDR3: CASSLAGRKNGEAFF; DNA: TGTGCCAGCAGCTTAGCGGGCAGGAAGAACGGTGAAGCTTTCTTT
size: -; J: TRBJ2-2; V: TRBV7-9; D: -; CDR3: CASSLRTVNTGELFF; DNA: TGTGCCAGCAGCTTACGGACCGTGAACACCGGGGAGCTGTTTTTT
size: -; J: TRBJ1-2; V: TRBV19; D: TRBD1; CDR3: CASSMAGQGNFGYTF; DNA: TGTGCCAGTAGTATGGCAGGACAGGGGAATTTTGGCTACACCTTC
size: -; J: TRBJ1-1; V: TRBV6-5; D: -; CDR3: CASSSDLGNTEAFF; DNA: TGTGCCAGCAGTTCCGACCTTGGTAACACTGAAGCTTTCTTT
size: -; J: TRBJ2-3; V: TRBV10-3; D: -; CDR3: CAIMMDPTDTQYF; DNA: TGTGCCATCATGATGGACCCCACAGATACGCAGTATTTT
size: -; J: TRBJ2-7; V: TRBV19; D: -; CDR3: CASSVGLALTYEQYF; DNA: TGTGCCAGTAGTGTAGGGCTAGCACTCACCTACGAGCAGTACTTC
size: -; J: TRBJ1-5; V: TRBV7-2; D: -; CDR3: CASSFAGYGNQPQHF; DNA: TGTGCCAGCAGCTTTGCAGGGTATGGCAATCAGCCCCAGCATTTT
size: -; J: TRBJ1-1; V: TRBV19; D: -; CDR3: CASSMNRGNTEAFF; DNA: TGTGCCAGTAGTATGAACCGAGGGAACACTGAAGCTTTCTTT
size: -; J: TRBJ2-4; V: TRBV2; D: TRBD2; CDR3: CASSAELAGTFLAKNIQYF; DNA: TGTGCCAGCAGTGCCGAACTAGCGGGGACTTTTCTAGCCAAAAACATTCAGTACTTC
size: -; J: TRBJ2-1; V: TRBV4-1; D: -; CDR3: CASSQLAQQFF; DNA: TGCGCCAGCAGCCAACTGGCCCAGCAGTTCTTC
size: -; J: TRBJ2-6; V: TRBV19; D: TRBD1; CDR3: CASSLGQGAAGANVLTF; DNA: TGTGCCAGTAGTTTGGGACAGGGGGCGGCTGGGGCCAACGTCCTGACTTTC
size: -; J: TRBJ1-2; V: TRBV27; D: -; CDR3: CASSYSGVKKGYTF; DNA: TGTGCCAGCAGTTACTCCGGCGTAAAAAAGGGCTACACCTTC
size: -; J: TRBJ1-1; V: TRBV30; D: TRBD1; CDR3: CAWRSGQGTEAFF; DNA: TGTGCCTGGAGGTCCGGACAGGGCACTGAAGCTTTCTTT
size: -; J: TRBJ2-7; V: TRBV20-1; D: -; CDR3: CSARNLREICF; DNA: TGCAGTGCTAGAAACCTCAGGGAAATATGCTTC
size: -; J: TRBJ2-1; V: TRBV5-4; D: -; CDR3: CASSLSRVEQFF; DNA: TGTGCCAGCAGCTTGAGCAGGGTTGAGCAGTTCTTC
size: -; J: TRBJ2-1; V: TRBV7-3; D: TRBD2; CDR3: CASSLGLASYNEQFF; DNA: TGTGCCAGCAGCTTAGGACTAGCCTCCTACAATGAGCAGTTCTTC
size: once; J: TRBJ2-1; V: TRBV7-7; D: TRBD2; CDR3: CASSSGGTSGSYNEQFF; DNA: TGTGCTAGCAGCTCTGGGGGGACTAGCGGGAGCTACAATGAGCAGTTCTTC
size: -; J: TRBJ1-5; V: TRBV5-4; D: -; CDR3: CASSIGRGNQPQHF; DNA: TGTGCCAGCAGCATAGGGCGGGGGAATCAGCCCCAGCATTTT
size: -; J: TRBJ2-5; V: TRBV5-1; D: -; CDR3: CASSGDRGQQETQYF; DNA: TGCGCCAGCAGCGGAGATCGGGGACAACAAGAGACCCAGTACTTC
size: -; J: TRBJ2-1; V: TRBV6-5; D: TRBD2; CDR3: CASRPLAGVYNEQFF; DNA: TGTGCCAGCAGGCCCCTAGCGGGAGTCTACAATGAGCAGTTCTTC
size: -; J: TRBJ2-7; V: TRBV27; D: -; CDR3: CASSSTGLYEQYF; DNA: TGTGCCAGCAGTTCTACTGGGTTGTACGAGCAGTACTTC
size: -; J: TRBJ2-1; V: TRBV19; D: TRBD2; CDR3: CASRDPGALAGAGEQFF; DNA: TGTGCCAGTAGGGACCCAGGAGCATTAGCGGGAGCAGGGGAGCAGTTCTTC
size: -; J: TRBJ2-7; V: TRBV7-2; D: -; CDR3: CASSFGRWSYEQYF; DNA: TGTGCCAGCAGCTTCGGCAGATGGTCCTACGAGCAGTACTTC
size: -; J: TRBJ1-1; V: TRBV7-2; D: -; CDR3: CASTLTGNTEAFF; DNA: TGTGCCAGCACCCTGACGGGGAACACTGAAGCTTTCTTT
size: -; J: TRBJ1-2; V: TRBV5-4; D: -; CDR3: CASSLSGFYGYTF; DNA: TGTGCCAGCAGCTTGTCAGGGTTCTATGGCTACACCTTC
size: -; J: TRBJ1-5; V: TRBV28; D: -; CDR3: CASSSSRGGSNQPQHF; DNA: TGTGCCAGCAGTTCCTCGAGGGGGGGTAGCAATCAGCCCCAGCATTTT
size: -; J: TRBJ1-1; V: TRBV19; D: -; CDR3: CASSMNWAEAFF; DNA: TGTGCCAGTAGTATGAACTGGGCTGAAGCTTTCTTT
size: -; J: TRBJ2-5; V: TRBV2; D: -; CDR3: CASSPSLAEETQYF; DNA: TGTGCCAGCAGCCCGAGTCTGGCGGAAGAGACCCAGTACTTC
size: -; J: TRBJ2-1; V: TRBV7-9; D: TRBD2; CDR3: CASRATGLAMYNEQFF; DNA: TGTGCCAGCAGGGCAACGGGACTAGCTATGTACAATGAGCAGTTCTTC
size: -; J: TRBJ2-2; V: TRBV5-1; D: TRBD2; CDR3: CASSPDGRTAGELFF; DNA: TGCGCCAGCAGCCCTGACGGGAGGACCGCCGGGGAGCTGTTTTTT
size: -; J: TRBJ2-3; V: TRBV9; D: -; CDR3: CASSVVDHRRDTQYF; DNA: TGTGCCAGCAGCGTAGTGGACCATCGGAGAGATACGCAGTATTTT
size: few; J: TRBJ2-1; V: TRBV5-1; D: TRBD1; CDR3: CASSLEGTDYNEQFF; DNA: TGCGCCAGCAGCTTGGAAGGGACAGATTACAATGAGCAGTTCTTC
size: -; J: TRBJ1-2; V: TRBV4-1; D: -; CDR3: CASSQVARVGYTF; DNA: TGCGCCAGCAGCCAAGTTGCAAGGGTCGGCTACACCTTC
size: -; J: TRBJ2-1; V: TRBV7-7; D: -; CDR3: CASSAGTLNEQFF; DNA: TGTGCTAGCAGCGCCGGGACTCTTAATGAGCAGTTCTTC
size: -; J: TRBJ1-4; V: TRBV5-1; D: TRBD1; CDR3: CASSHTGEKLFF; DNA: TGCGCCAGCAGCCATACAGGGGAAAAGCTGTTTTTT
size: -; J: TRBJ2-6; V: TRBV5-4; D: -; CDR3: CASSLPVGANVLTF; DNA: TGTGCCAGCAGCTTGCCGGTGGGGGCCAACGTCCTGACTTTC
size: -; J: TRBJ2-3; V: TRBV11-3; D: TRBD2; CDR3: CASSFGLAGPTDTQYF; DNA: TGTGCCAGCAGCTTCGGACTAGCGGGACCCACAGATACGCAGTATTTT
size: -; J: TRBJ1-2; V: TRBV12-5; D: -; CDR3: CASAPLGRAQPGYTF; DNA: TGTGCTAGTGCCCCCCTTGGCAGGGCCCAGCCGGGCTACACCTTC
size: -; J: TRBJ2-2; V: TRBV2; D: TRBD1; CDR3: CASRAGTANTGELFF; DNA: TGTGCCAGCAGGGCCGGGACAGCGAACACCGGGGAGCTGTTTTTT
size: few; J: TRBJ1-5; V: TRBV6-5; D: TRBD1; CDR3: CASRRTGGQPQHF; DNA: TGTGCCAGCAGAAGAACAGGGGGGCAGCCCCAGCATTTT
size: -; J: TRBJ2-5; V: TRBV10-1; D: -; CDR3: CASSGTVQETQYF; DNA: TGCGCCAGCAGCGGGACTGTCCAAGAGACCCAGTACTTC
size: -; J: TRBJ1-3; V: TRBV19; D: TRBD1; CDR3: CASSMGTALSGNTIYF; DNA: TGTGCCAGTAGTATGGGGACAGCGCTCTCTGGAAACACCATATATTTT
size: -; J: TRBJ2-1; V: TRBV12-5; D: TRBD1; CDR3: CASGLVQGNPYNEQFF; DNA: TGTGCTAGTGGTTTGGTACAGGGGAACCCATACAATGAGCAGTTCTTC
size: -; J: TRBJ2-1; V: TRBV10-3; D: -; CDR3: CATNPNPAINEQFF; DNA: TGTGCCACCAACCCCAACCCCGCCATCAATGAGCAGTTCTTC
size: -; J: TRBJ2-3; V: TRBV19; D: -; CDR3: CASSIRQGSTDTQYF; DNA: TGTGCCAGTAGTATCAGGCAGGGAAGCACAGATACGCAGTATTTT
size: -; J: TRBJ1-1; V: TRBV28; D: -; CDR3: CASSVSGTFQAFF; DNA: TGTGCCAGCAGTGTATCCGGGACATTTCAAGCTTTCTTT
size: -; J: TRBJ1-1; V: TRBV7-8; D: -; CDR3: CASSLKWGNTEAFF; DNA: TGTGCCAGCAGCTTAAAGTGGGGGAACACTGAAGCTTTCTTT
size: -; J: TRBJ1-3; V: TRBV14; D: -; CDR3: CASSQGRGAFGNTIYF; DNA: TGTGCCAGCAGCCAAGGGCGGGGGGCGTTTGGAAACACCATATATTTT
size: -; J: TRBJ2-6; V: TRBV7-2; D: -; CDR3: CASSPRTQRSGANVLTF; DNA: TGTGCCAGCAGCCCTCGGACACAACGCTCTGGGGCCAACGTCCTGACTTTC
size: -; J: TRBJ2-7; V: TRBV19; D: TRBD1; CDR3: CASSIGQGAGEQYF; DNA: TGTGCCAGTAGTATAGGTCAGGGGGCCGGCGAGCAGTACTTC